This paragraph covers one T cell receptor beta chain sequence. Its antigen is unidentified. Data came from immunoSEQ multiplex PCR; TCRdb stores just in-frame clones and leaves some out. The repertoire holds some 64,000 clones, with 96% as singletons. This entry belongs to a study of cytomegalovirus exposure and HLA in healthy donors. Regarding the study as a whole: It was reported that the classifier diagnosed cytomegalovirus status with high specificity and sensitivity in both the original and validation cohorts. Whilst most TCR sequences proved rare, a subset of public TCRs occurred across many donors. The finding came from a later analysis; first-cohort TCR clusters tended to co-occur in the roughly 110 validation repertoires.

From germline, CDR1 is SGHNT and CDR2 YYREEE (reference sequence). Trimming cost V 4 bases and J 2 bases, with 10 bases left between them. The CDR3 is 14 amino acids. Donors were drawn from the approximately 120-subject validation cohort, separate from the approximately 680-subject first cohort. The sequenced sample consisted of PBMCs. V gene TRBV5-4 combines with J gene TRBJ1-5; D might be TRBD1 (5 bases). This TCR was sampled from a woman aged 18 to 35 in good health and CMV-seronegative. The CDR3 DNA is TGTGCCAGCAGCCCGGGAGGGGGCAATCAGCCCCAGCATTTT. Residues: CASSPGGGNQPQHF.